Presented here are 25 T cell receptor beta chains from one specimen sequenced in a study of vaccination effects on CD4 cells after COVID-19. Their antigen targets remain unknown. ViraFEST used viral peptide pools to expand antigen-specific CD4+ T cells before sequencing. CD4+ T cell isolation took place after 10 days of culture. The vaccine recipients had no prior SARS-CoV-2 infection, with negative nucleocapsid antibodies. Produced via immunoSEQ multiplex PCR; TCRdb's table is partial and in-frame only. The table records about 54,000 clones, around 70% of them present only once. Sequenced material: CD4+ T cells from PBMCs cultured with SARS-CoV-2 spike peptides, taken before COVID-19 vaccination. These receptors were taken from a human donor who received a COVID-19 vaccine.

The chain links TRBV7-8 to TRBJ2-5; unclear D gene. This CDR3 region has 12 residues. V was trimmed by 4 bases and J by 5 bases, leaving 8 bases between them. The V gene's germline CDR1 is SGHVS and CDR2 FQNEAQ. DNA for the CDR3: TGTGCCAGCAGCTCGACCATGGAGACCCAGTACTTC. It yields the protein CASSSTMETQYF. Filled out from reference TRBV7-8 and TRBJ2-5, the complete variable domain reads GAGVSQSPRYKVAKRGQDVALRCDPISGHVSLFWYQQALGQGPEFLTYFQNEAQLDKSGLPSDRFFAERPEGSVSTLKIQRTQQEDSAVYLCASSSTMETQYFGPGTRLLVL.

CDR3 sequence: CAWSGGNSNQPQHF. CDR3 DNA sequence: TGTGCCTGGAGTGGAGGGAATAGCAATCAGCCCCAGCATTTT. The rearrangement links TRBV30 to TRBJ1-5; D ambiguous. The CDR3 spans 14 residues. CDR1 is GTSNPN and CDR2 is SVGIG in the germline V gene (reference sequence). V was clipped by 1 base and J by 0 bases, with 7 bases between them.

The J gene is TRBJ1-4, the V gene TRBV2; D is perhaps TRBD1 (6 bases). Germline CDR1 SNHLY, CDR2 FYNNEI. Trimming shortened V by 1 base and J by 11 bases, and 11 bases separated the two germline ends. This CDR3 is 13 amino acids long. The CDR3 bases are TGTGCCAGCAGTGAAGAGCCAGGGGTTAAACTGTTTTTT. Translating it yields CASSEEPGVKLFF.

J is TRBJ2-1 and V is TRBV6-6; D is possibly TRBD1 (6 bases). Germline assignment: CDR1 MNHNY and CDR2 SVGAGI (reference sequence). The CDR3 is 12 amino acids. Trimming left V 5 bases short and J 9 bases short, with 11 bases between. The DNA for the CDR3 is TGTGCCAGCAGTAAGCAGGGGACTGAGCAGTTCTTC. Translation: CASSKQGTEQFF.

This sequence joins TRBV3-1 (or the pseudogene TRBV3-2) and TRBJ2-1; D is unresolved. V was clipped by 0 bases and J by 0 bases, with 6 bases between them. This CDR3 has 15 residues. The V gene's germline CDR1 is LGHDT and CDR2 YNNKEL (reference sequence). CDR3 nucleotide sequence: TGTGCCAGCAGCCAAGAATTGCACTCCTACAATGAGCAGTTCTTC. Translation gives CASSQELHSYNEQFF.

The chain uses TRBV28 and TRBJ2-2; 9 bases line up with TRBD2. The CDR3 is made up of 16 amino acids. The V gene's germline CDR1 is MDHEN and CDR2 SYDVKM. V lost 4 bases to trimming and J lost 4 bases; unmatched junction nucleotides: 7. CDR3 residues: CASSSTRLAATGELFF. CDR3 nucleotides: TGTGCCAGCAGTTCGACTAGACTAGCGGCCACCGGGGAGCTGTTTTTT.

The CDR3 DNA is TGCGCCAGCAGAACGGCGGGTTTCCTAGCCAAAAACATTCAGTACTTC. Its protein product is CASRTAGFLAKNIQYF. The chain employs TRBV23-1 and TRBJ2-4; D is possibly TRBD2 (5 bases). Being an ORF, TRBV23-1 has a function that is uncertain. With 6 bases removed from V and 0 bases from J, the gap between germline ends came to 15 bases. This CDR3 is 16 amino acids long.

The J gene is TRBJ2-2, the V gene TRBV7-8, with a tentative D call TRBD2 (6 bases). The CDR3 covers 15 residues. Germline V gene data show CDR1 as SGHVS and CDR2 as FQNEAQ. Trimming shortened V by 1 base and J by 4 bases, and 10 bases separated the two germline ends. In nucleotides, the CDR3 is TGTGCCAGCAGCTTAGGGAGGGGCGCCACCGGGGAGCTGTTTTTT. Protein product: CASSLGRGATGELFF.

The gene calls are TRBV30 and TRBJ1-2; 10 bases match TRBD1. Trimming removed 2 bases from V and 7 bases from J; junction bases left unmatched: 7. Germline V gene data show CDR1 as GTSNPN and CDR2 as SVGIG (reference sequence). The CDR3 loop spans 14 amino acids. This CDR3 reads CAWSTGQGGGGYTF. Here the CDR3 DNA reads TGTGCCTGGAGTACCGGACAGGGGGGGGGTGGCTACACCTTC.

V usage is TRBV5-6 and J usage is TRBJ2-7; 8 bases map to TRBD1. Unmatched junction bases numbered 15, after V lost 3 bases and J lost 7 bases. This CDR3 is 16 amino acids long. Germline V gene data show CDR1 as SGHDT and CDR2 as YYEEEE. The CDR3 DNA is TGTGCCAGCAGCTACTTCCCCAGCCCGGGACAGGATGAGCAGTACTTC. Translated: CASSYFPSPGQDEQYF.

This rearrangement joins TRBV5-1 to TRBJ1-3, with 10 bases matching TRBD1. Trimming cost V 4 bases and J 8 bases; bases outside gene matches: 15. This CDR3 contains 17 residues. Germline V CDR1 and CDR2: SGHRS, YFSETQ. The CDR3 bases are TGCGCCAGCAGCGCTGCCGGGACAGGGGCCCTCGGAGACACCATATATTTT. It encodes CASSAAGTGALGDTIYF.

The chain employs TRBV5-8 and TRBJ1-6; 8 nucleotides agree with TRBD1. There are 15 residues in the CDR3. V dropped 2 bases and J dropped 9; count of bases not matched to a gene: 7. Germline CDR1 reads SGHTS; CDR2 reads YDEGEE. CDR3 DNA: TGTGCCAGCAGCTTCACAGGGGGTGGGGGTTCACCCCTCCACTTT. Protein product: CASSFTGGGGSPLHF.

The J gene is TRBJ1-1, the V gene TRBV6-2 or TRBV6-3; TRBD1 matches 8 bases. CDR1 and CDR2 from the germline V gene are MNHEY and SVGEGT. The CDR3 spans 17 residues. J lost 1 base, V lost 6 bases, and 13 bases had no gene match. The CDR3 sequence: CASSPPRHRGANTEAFF. The CDR3 DNA is TGTGCCAGCAGCCCCCCGCGGCACAGGGGGGCGAACACTGAAGCTTTCTTT.

This clone appeared once. The V and J genes are TRBV19 and TRBJ1-4, with 9 nucleotides matching TRBD1. CDR1 LNHDA and CDR2 SQIVND come from the germline V gene (reference sequence). The trim removed 1 base at V and 10 bases at J, leaving 4 bases unmatched. The CDR3 has 14 amino acids. For the CDR3, the DNA is TGTGCCAGTAGTATAGCCTCGGACAGGGGAAAACTGTTTTTT. As protein: CASSIASDRGKLFF.

V gene TRBV18 combines with J gene TRBJ2-1, with 10 bases that match TRBD1. After removal of 2 bases from V and 3 bases from J, the junction contained 7 bases not matched to a gene. The germline CDR1 and CDR2 sequences are KGHSH and LQKENI. The CDR3 loop spans 17 amino acids. The CDR3 region has the DNA TGTGCCAGCTCACCAAGAGCCGGGACAGGGGTCTACAATGAGCAGTTCTTC. Protein sequence: CASSPRAGTGVYNEQFF.

The rearrangement uses TRBV28 and TRBJ2-5; TRBD1 matches at 7 bases. CDR1 is MDHEN, CDR2 SYDVKM, per germline. V lost 5 bases, J lost 1 base, and 1 base stayed unmatched. The CDR3 sequence is 13 residues long. CDR3 region: CASSRQGQETQYF. Here the CDR3 DNA reads TGTGCCAGCAGTAGACAGGGCCAAGAGACCCAGTACTTC. Full variable domain (remainder filled in from reference TRBV28 and TRBJ2-5): DVKVTQSSRYLVKRTGEKVFLECVQDMDHENMFWYRQDPGLGLRLIYFSYDVKMKEKGDIPEGYSVSREKKERFSLILESASTNQTSMYLCASSRQGQETQYFGPGTRLLVL.

This chain connects TRBV3-1 (or the pseudogene TRBV3-2) to TRBJ1-2, with D possibly being TRBD1 (5 bases). The length of the CDR3 is 16 residues. V lost 0 bases and J 2 bases, leaving 13 bases between the germline ends. CDR1 is LGHDT, CDR2 YNNKEL, per germline (reference sequence). DNA for the CDR3: TGTGCCAGCAGCCAAGATTCAATCCCAGGGAACTATGGCTACACCTTC. Its translation: CASSQDSIPGNYGYTF.

The V call is TRBV19, the J call TRBJ1-1; D not resolved. Germline-derived CDR1 and CDR2 are LNHDA and SQIVND (reference sequence). The CDR3 is 15 amino acids. Trimming took 0 bases from V and 7 from J, leaving 15 bases between them. The CDR3 region has the DNA TGTGCCAGTAGTATAGAACTCCGGCCCGGAGGTGAAGCTTTCTTT. Translation: CASSIELRPGGEAFF.

The V gene is TRBV12-3 or TRBV12-4, the J gene TRBJ2-5; D call uncertain. V was pared by 1 base and J by 3 bases, with 6 bases between. The CDR3 totals 13 residues. CDR3 in DNA: TGTGCCAGCAGTTTAGGGCAGAAAGAGACCCAGTACTTC. Its translation: CASSLGQKETQYF.

The chain carries TRBV7-9 and TRBJ1-5, with 7 bases identical to TRBD1. The CDR3 has 15 residues. V shed 0 bases, J shed 4 bases, and the junction held 3 bases outside the gene matches. Per germline, CDR1 SEHNR and CDR2 FQNEAQ (reference sequence). The CDR3 DNA is TGTGCCAGCAGCTTAGCGACAGGGATTAATCAGCCCCAGCATTTT. This encodes CASSLATGINQPQHF. The full variable domain, with the rest looked up from reference TRBV7-9 and TRBJ1-5, is DTGVSQNPRHKITKRGQNVTFRCDPISEHNRLYWYRQTLGQGPEFLTYFQNEAQLEKSRLLSDRFSAERPKGSFSTLEIQRTEQGDSAMYLCASSLATGINQPQHFGDGTRLSIL.

The chain links TRBV6-1 to TRBJ1-2; 7 bases are a match to TRBD1. CDR1 is MNHNS, CDR2 SASEGT, per germline. V lost 1 base, J lost 10 bases, and 6 bases stayed unmatched. The CDR3 is made up of 13 amino acids. CDR3 sequence: CASSEGDRDHYTF. DNA of the CDR3: TGTGCCAGCAGTGAAGGAGACAGGGATCACTACACCTTC.

The chain has TRBV7-2 and TRBJ1-2, with TRBD1 matching 9 bases. Trimming removed 3 bases from V and 6 bases from J; junction bases left unmatched: 5. This CDR3 region has 14 residues. Looked up from germline, CDR1 is SGHTA and CDR2 is FQGNSA. CDR3 nucleotide sequence: TGTGCCAGCAGCTTCGGGACAGGGAATCATGGCTACACCTTC. It codes for CASSFGTGNHGYTF. The full variable domain, its missing parts supplied by reference TRBV7-2 and TRBJ1-2, is GAGVSQSPSNKVTEKGKDVELRCDPISGHTALYWYRQSLGQGLEFLIYFQGNSAPDKSGLPSDRFSAERTGGSVSTLTIQRTQQEDSAVYLCASSFGTGNHGYTFGSGTRLTVV.

The chain carries TRBV3-1 (or the pseudogene TRBV3-2) and TRBJ1-1; D not certain. Germline loops: CDR1 LGHDT, CDR2 YNNKEL (reference sequence). CDR3 size: 13 residues. The ends were cut back, 1 base at V and 4 bases at J, with 7 bases in the middle. The CDR3 DNA reads TGTGCCAGCAGCCAAGGGGTTGCCACTGAAGCTTTCTTT. Protein product: CASSQGVATEAFF.

The rearrangement uses TRBV2 and TRBJ2-1; D not certain. Germline loops: CDR1 SNHLY, CDR2 FYNNEI. The V gene lost 1 base and the J gene lost 9 bases, with 7 bases spanning the gap. The CDR3 has 12 amino acids. CDR3 region: CASSEDLSEQFF. The CDR3 nucleotides are TGTGCCAGCAGTGAAGATCTGAGTGAGCAGTTCTTC.

The chain joins TRBV4-2 to TRBJ2-1; the D is unclear. The CDR3 runs 16 residues. Germline V gene sequence: CDR1 LGHNA, CDR2 YNFKEQ. Trimming cost V 0 bases and J 0 bases, with 9 bases left between them. CDR3 sequence (DNA): TGTGCCAGCAGCCAAGAGGAAAGGAGCTCCTACAATGAGCAGTTCTTC. This translates into CASSQEERSSYNEQFF.